There are a few counts of the clone carrying this T cell receptor beta chain. The sample is drawn from a study of T cells in Graves' hyperthyroidism and ophthalmopathy. There were TCR beta CDR3 regions amplified from RNA transcripts. The TCR CDR3 was amplified in a first-round RT-PCR using the HTBI primer set. One entry per CDR3 protein results from TCRdb running MiXCR on the multiplex PCR reads. The sample includes around 290,000 distinct CDR3 sequences, about 15% of them seen just once. The CDR3 extends over 15 amino acids. CDR1 is LNHDA and CDR2 is SQIVND in the germline V gene (reference sequence). V lost 7 bases and J lost 6; bases outside the gene matches: 10.

The chain uses TRBV19 and TRBJ1-2; 11 nucleotides line up with TRBD1. The source is a woman between 55 and 75 years old with Graves' ophthalmopathy. Source material: blood. The CDR3 region is CASKFRGQGADGYTF. For the CDR3, the DNA is TGTGCCAGTAAATTTCGTGGACAGGGGGCCGATGGCTACACCTTC.